The present entry profiles one T cell receptor (beta chain) with its context. The antigen is undetermined. The data originate from a study of cytomegalovirus exposure and HLA in healthy donors. In the study overall: In a previous analysis, around 120 million unique TCR beta sequences were found from 150 million to 200 million T cells.

This CDR3 is 14 amino acids long. The ends lost 9 bases at V and 5 bases at J; junction bases unmatched: 12. CDR1 and CDR2 (germline): MDHEN, SYDVKM. 60 Vbeta and 13 Jbeta primers were used in PCR. Measured with immunoSEQ multiplex PCR; TCRdb has only the in-frame clones, and not every one. The table includes about 100,000 clones, roughly three quarters detected once. Study observations and caveats: Roughly uniform sequencing depth across donors was assumed, possibly incorrectly.

The source of this sequence is a woman aged 60-75 years in good health and CMV-seropositive. Sequenced: PBMCs. This chain links TRBV28 with TRBJ1-2; 7 nucleotides line up with TRBD1. CDR3 loop: CASSDRARGYGYTF. CDR3 DNA: TGTGCCAGTAGTGACAGGGCTCGAGGTTATGGCTACACCTTC.